This T cell receptor beta chain was captured in a study of a mutant IDH1 vaccine in newly diagnosed glioma. This table comes from immunoSEQ multiplex PCR, and its TCRdb copy is limited to in-frame clones, with some not included. The repertoire has about 98,000 clones, roughly 90% of them found once; the top ten carry around 0.6%. Time point given: baseline, week 1 (first vaccination visit). Described treatment: pre-vaccination baseline after standard-of-care therapy. The germline V gene encodes CDR1 MGHDK and CDR2 SYGVNS. The CDR3 sequence is 16 residues long. The V and J ends lost 1 base and 2 bases, in that order; junction bases with no gene match: 8.

The sample was PBMCs, taken from a glioma patient treated with radiotherapy, temozolomide or both. V and J are TRBV25-1 and TRBJ2-7; 7 bases fit TRBD2. The receptor was derived from a woman between 50 and 59 years old with glioma. CDR3 in amino acids: CASSEWGGGSPYEQYF. The CDR3, as DNA: TGTGCCAGCAGTGAATGGGGCGGGGGATCTCCCTACGAGCAGTACTTC.